This entry describes one T cell receptor (beta chain). Germline CDR1 reads SQVTM; CDR2 reads ANQGSEA. Trimming left V 4 bases short and J 4 bases short, with 12 bases between. The CDR3 is made up of 13 amino acids. Assay: immunoSEQ multiplex PCR; the TCRdb copy retains only in-frame clones and omits some. The table shows about 160,000 clones, with roughly 87% occurring only once. The source of the sample is a study of blood T cell repertoires in COVID-19. This clonotype was obtained from a woman aged 55-75 years who had recovered from COVID-19. The rearrangement joins TRBV29-1 to TRBJ2-3; perhaps TRBD2 as D (5 bases). Specimen: peripheral blood. The DNA for the CDR3 is TGCAGCGTTGCAACTAGTGTCCCAGATACGCAGTATTTT. Translated: CSVATSVPDTQYF.